The 28 T cell receptor beta chains reported below all come from one sample, sequenced in a study of blood T cells in healthy people across ages. Sample-barcoded 5' priming and a J-beta primer mix drove a second PCR of roughly 6 to 12 cycles. One entry per CDR3 protein, called by TCRdb with MiXCR from the 5' RACE reads. The profile shows 650,000 to 900,000 distinct CDR3 sequences, 62% of them singletons. The sample consisted of blood. The receptors come from a man aged 30 to 45 in good health.

Worth noting for this clonotype: The CDR3 end shows no conserved phenylalanine or tryptophan, and so a read error is likely. CDR3 sequence (DNA): TGTGCCAGCAGCAAAGACAGGTCGCGGGAAAAACTGTTTGTT. Protein product: CASSKDRSREKLFV. The V gene is TRBV27, the J gene TRBJ1-4, with D perhaps matching TRBD1 (6 bases). The germline CDR1 and CDR2 sequences are MNHEY and SMNVEV (reference sequence). Trimming left V 6 bases short and J 8 bases short, with 16 bases between. This CDR3 contains 14 residues.

This clonotype was seen only a few times. The chain has TRBV28 and TRBJ2-6; D unclear. The germline V and J ends were trimmed by 3 bases and 2 bases, with 5 bases remaining between them. The CDR3 totals 14 residues. Germline CDR1 is MDHEN and CDR2 is SYDVKM. The CDR3 region has the DNA TGTGCCAGCAGTTTCTCCGCTGGGGCCAACGTCCTGACTTTC. Translating gives CASSFSAGANVLTF.

This chain links TRBV12-3 or TRBV12-4 with TRBJ2-5, with TRBD1 identical over 8 bases. Trimming took 7 bases from V and 6 from J; bases not matched to a gene: 10. The CDR3 sequence is 14 residues long. The DNA for the CDR3 is TGTGCCAGCACCACGGGACAGGCCAGTAAGACCCAGTACTTC. Protein sequence: CASTTGQASKTQYF.

This clonotype was counted only a few times. This sequence joins TRBV28 and TRBJ2-7; 10 bases match TRBD1. CDR1 MDHEN and CDR2 SYDVKM come from the germline V gene. This CDR3 is 13 amino acids long. V trimming: 9 bases; J trimming: 1 base; junction bases outside the gene matches: 3. Here the CDR3 DNA reads TGTGCCAGTAAGGACAGGGGGTCCTACGAGCAGTACTTC. Its protein is CASKDRGSYEQYF.

This clonotype has just a few counts. V usage is TRBV4-2 and J usage is TRBJ2-1, with 11 bases identical to TRBD1. The CDR3 extends over 16 amino acids. V shed 0 bases, J shed 10 bases, and the junction held 8 bases outside the gene matches. Per germline, CDR1 LGHNA and CDR2 YNFKEQ. The CDR3 DNA sequence: TGTGCCAGCAGCCAAGAGGGGACAGGGGGATTAAGAGAGCAGTTCTTC. Protein sequence: CASSQEGTGGLREQFF.

The chain has TRBV28 and TRBJ2-7; TRBD2 matches 10 bases. CDR3 length: 15 amino acids. CDR1 and CDR2 from the germline V gene are MDHEN and SYDVKM. V lost 5 bases to trimming and J lost 4 bases; unmatched junction nucleotides: 8. In nucleotides, the CDR3 is TGTGCCAGCAGTCCTCTAGCGGGGGCGAGTTACGAGCAGTACTTC. It is translated as CASSPLAGASYEQYF. Variable domain in full (rest from reference TRBV28 and TRBJ2-7): DVKVTQSSRYLVKRTGEKVFLECVQDMDHENMFWYRQDPGLGLRLIYFSYDVKMKEKGDIPEGYSVSREKKERFSLILESASTNQTSMYLCASSPLAGASYEQYFGPGTRLTVT.

This clonotype was seen more than once but under ten times. The chain uses TRBV7-2 and TRBJ2-7; 7 nucleotides match TRBD1. Germline values: CDR1 SGHTA, CDR2 FQGNSA. J gave up 3 bases and V 6 bases, and 11 bases lay outside the gene matches. This CDR3 has 15 amino acids. The CDR3 DNA reads as TGTGCCAGCAGGCCATCCGGGACAGAATTCTACGAGCAGTACTTC. This gives the protein CASRPSGTEFYEQYF.

The gene calls are TRBV7-2 and TRBJ2-7, with 9 positions matching TRBD2. CDR3 size: 16 residues. Per the germline V gene, CDR1 is SGHTA and CDR2 is FQGNSA. V lost 1 base to trimming and J lost 4 bases; unmatched junction nucleotides: 8. The CDR3 sequence is CASSLVGGGARYEQYF. CDR3 nucleotide sequence: TGTGCCAGCAGCTTAGTCGGCGGGGGGGCCAGGTACGAGCAGTACTTC.

This sequence joins TRBV5-4 and TRBJ1-2; D uncertain. V dropped 3 bases and J dropped 7 bases, with 13 bases sitting between them. The CDR3 consists of 13 residues. Per the germline V gene, CDR1 is SGHNT and CDR2 is YYREEE (reference sequence). Here the CDR3 reads CASSYNMGGGYTF. The CDR3 DNA reads as TGTGCCAGCAGCTATAACATGGGAGGTGGCTACACCTTC. Full variable domain (remainder filled in from reference TRBV5-4 and TRBJ1-2): ETGVTQSPTHLIKTRGQQVTLRCSSQSGHNTVSWYQQALGQGPQFIFQYYREEENGRGNFPPRFSGLQFPNYSSELNVNALELDDSALYLCASSYNMGGGYTFGSGTRLTVV.

There are a few counts of this clonotype. The chain carries TRBV27 and TRBJ2-7; D unclear. Matching the DNA end better, TRBJ2-5 makes the J call doubtful. Germline V gene sequence: CDR1 MNHEY, CDR2 SMNVEV (reference sequence). The CDR3 is 13 residues long. CDR3 sequence: CASSLGRRETQYF. CDR3 coding DNA: TGTGCCAGCAGTCTTGGACGGCGAGAGACCCAGTACTTC.

The chain recombines TRBV5-5 with TRBJ2-1; D is perhaps TRBD1 or TRBD2 (5 bases each). Germline CDR1 and CDR2: SGHKS and YYEKEE (reference sequence). This CDR3 has 14 amino acids. Trimming removed 7 bases at V and 4 bases at J, with 15 bases between. The CDR3 DNA is TGTGCCAGCTCACGGGACGGGAAGTACAATGAGCAGTTCTTC. Translated: CASSRDGKYNEQFF.

V and J are TRBV7-2 and TRBJ2-7, with TRBD2 as a possible D gene (6 bases). The CDR3 spans 15 residues. Between the trimmed V and J ends, which lost 3 bases and 0 bases, there was a span of 12 bases. CDR1 is SGHTA, CDR2 FQGNSA, per germline. CDR3 region: CASSLPGGISYEQYF. The CDR3 DNA reads as TGTGCCAGCAGCTTGCCCGGGGGAATCTCCTACGAGCAGTACTTC. Drawing the rest from reference TRBV7-2 and TRBJ2-7, the complete variable domain is GAGVSQSPSNKVTEKGKDVELRCDPISGHTALYWYRQSLGQGLEFLIYFQGNSAPDKSGLPSDRFSAERTGGSVSTLTIQRTQQEDSAVYLCASSLPGGISYEQYFGPGTRLTVT.

This clonotype was picked up a small number of times. This chain uses TRBV4-2 with TRBJ2-7; D not certain. Deletions cut 2 bases from V and 3 bases from J, with 8 bases between. The germline CDR1 and CDR2 sequences are LGHNA and YNFKEQ. The CDR3 has 13 residues. The DNA of the CDR3 is TGTGCCAGCAGCCAACGTGATTACTACGAGCAGTACTTC. It is translated as CASSQRDYYEQYF.

This chain connects TRBV9 to TRBJ2-1, with D tentatively TRBD1 (5 bases). Germline V CDR1 and CDR2: SGDLS, YYNGEE. Deletions cut 4 bases from V and 5 bases from J, with 19 bases between. The CDR3 contains 16 residues. CDR3 loop: CASSPLGPQGHNEQFF. CDR3 sequence (DNA): TGTGCCAGCAGCCCTCTCGGCCCCCAGGGCCACAATGAGCAGTTCTTC.

This chain connects TRBV20-1 to TRBJ2-3; 10 bases are a match to TRBD1. The CDR3 runs to 16 residues. With 1 base clipped from V and 5 bases from J, the junction kept 9 bases outside the gene matches. The germline V gene has CDR1 DFQATT and CDR2 SNEGSKA (reference sequence). The chain's CDR3 is CSARAPGTGVIDTQYF. The CDR3 DNA follows: TGCAGTGCTAGAGCCCCCGGGACAGGGGTAATAGATACGCAGTATTTT.

The J gene is TRBJ2-6, the V gene TRBV6-5; weak D call: TRBD1 (5 bases). V lost 0 bases and J 1 base, leaving 10 bases between the germline ends. The length of the CDR3 is 17 residues. Germline CDR1 is MNHEY and CDR2 is SVGAGI. CDR3 nucleotides: TGTGCCAGCAGTTACTCCCCGACAGCGTCTGGGGCCAACGTCCTGACTTTC. It specifies CASSYSPTASGANVLTF.

This sequence joins TRBV20-1 and TRBJ2-7; no definite D call. There are 13 residues in the CDR3. Trimming removed 3 bases at V and 0 bases at J, with 9 bases between. In germline, CDR1 is DFQATT, CDR2 SNEGSKA (reference sequence). CDR3 sequence (DNA): TGCAGTGCTAGTTCGCGGTTCTCCTACGAGCAGTACTTC. As protein: CSASSRFSYEQYF.

Comment on this clonotype: The junction and the germline gene differ at one end; a read error may be behind it. The chain couples TRBV12-3 or TRBV12-4 to TRBJ2-5; D is unclear. The CDR3 sequence is 15 residues long. This chain's CDR3 is CAGSSLPAVEETQYF. The CDR3 DNA sequence: TGTGCCGGCAGTTCCCTCCCGGCAGTCGAGGAGACCCAGTACTTC.

The chain joins TRBV9 to TRBJ1-1; 12 bases match TRBD1. Germline lookup yields CDR1 SGDLS and CDR2 YYNGEE. V shed 5 bases, J shed 6 bases, and the junction held 8 bases outside the gene matches. The CDR3 is 15 residues long. CDR3 in amino acids: CASSGTGGLIAEAFF. The CDR3 DNA reads as TGTGCCAGCAGTGGGACAGGGGGCTTGATCGCTGAAGCTTTCTTT.

The chain carries TRBV25-1 and TRBJ1-6; D is undetermined. The CDR3 consists of 12 residues. Germline CDR1 is MGHDK and CDR2 is SYGVNS. V was shortened by 4 bases and J by 10 bases, with 8 bases between the two germline ends. The CDR3 loop is CASSGVDSPLHF. DNA for the CDR3: TGTGCCAGCAGTGGAGTGGACTCACCCCTCCACTTT.

The chain recombines TRBV28 with TRBJ2-1; 8 positions agree with TRBD1. This CDR3 is built from 13 residues. The V gene end was trimmed by 6 bases and the J gene end by 12 bases; junction bases not matched to a gene: 10. Germline-derived CDR1 and CDR2 are MDHEN and SYDVKM. This CDR3 reads CASSLPGQGGQFF. CDR3 bases: TGTGCCAGCAGCCTGCCCGGACAGGGTGGGCAGTTCTTC.

V gene TRBV4-3 combines with J gene TRBJ2-5; 9 bases match TRBD1. This CDR3 is built from 16 residues. CDR1 and CDR2 from the germline V gene are LGHNA and YSLEER. With V trimmed by 0 bases and J by 3 bases, 5 bases remained unmatched. CDR3 protein: CASSQEDDRGEETQYF. The CDR3, as DNA: TGCGCCAGCAGCCAAGAGGACGACAGGGGGGAAGAGACCCAGTACTTC.

The chain employs TRBV20-1 and TRBJ2-5; D gene unclear. This CDR3 comprises 10 residues. From germline, CDR1 is DFQATT and CDR2 SNEGSKA (reference sequence). V lost 8 bases, J lost 5 bases, and 9 bases lay in between. CDR3: CSSPRETQYF. The CDR3 DNA sequence: TGCAGTTCCCCCCGGGAGACCCAGTACTTC.

The genes are TRBV28 and TRBJ2-5; no clear D gene. Germline-derived CDR1 and CDR2 are MDHEN and SYDVKM. V was pared by 7 bases and J by 5 bases, with 8 bases between. The CDR3 covers 11 residues. The DNA of the CDR3 is TGTGCCAGCACCAAGAGGGAGACCCAGTACTTC. This sequence encodes CASTKRETQYF.

The genes are TRBV27 and TRBJ2-7, with 9 bases that match TRBD1. The assigned J gene may be wrong: the sequence end matches TRBJ2-5 better. The V gene's germline CDR1 is MNHEY and CDR2 SMNVEV (reference sequence). The CDR3 has 16 amino acids. CDR3 nucleotide sequence: TGTGCCAGCAGTTTAGGCTACAGGGGGCACCAAGAGACCCAGTACTTC. Its translation is CASSLGYRGHQETQYF.

This chain connects TRBV4-2 to TRBJ2-7; tentative D call: TRBD2 (7 bases). V shed 5 bases and J shed 4 bases, with 18 bases lying between them. Germline-derived CDR1 and CDR2 are LGHNA and YNFKEQ. The CDR3 length is 15 residues. The CDR3 DNA reads TGTGCCAGCAGCTACACCGGAGGGGGGGGTTACGAGCAGTACTTC. Protein: CASSYTGGGGYEQYF.

This sequence joins TRBV20-1 and TRBJ2-2; D gene uncertain. V lost 1 base, J lost 4 bases, and 13 bases lay in between. The CDR3 covers 15 residues. In germline, CDR1 is DFQATT, CDR2 SNEGSKA (reference sequence). The CDR3 DNA reads as TGCAGTGCTAGAGCGGGCCAGGTCGCCACCGGGGAGCTGTTTTTT. Its protein is CSARAGQVATGELFF.

On this clonotype itself: The germline gene is not matched at one end of the junction; a read error may be the cause. V gene TRBV12-3 or TRBV12-4 combines with J gene TRBJ2-5, with a weak D call TRBD2 (5 bases). The CDR3 runs to 13 residues. The CDR3 coding sequence is TGTGCCAGCAGTTTAACAGAATGGGAGACTCAGTACTTC. Its translation: CASSLTEWETQYF.